These T cell receptor beta chains were read from a single sample in a study of cytomegalovirus exposure and HLA in healthy donors. Assay used: immunoSEQ multiplex PCR; TCRdb lists only in-frame clones, some missing. This sample has more than 95,000 clones, with over 85% found just once. The sample was PBMCs. The receptors were gathered from a woman between 18 and 29 years old in good health and CMV-seronegative. Both conserved end residues are part of each CDR3. A D gene is named only where the DNA matches it firmly. Clone size appears in some rows only: once, few, many, or a class for an expanded clone.

TRBV28,TRBJ2-2,NA,NA,TGTGCCAGCGCTACCACTAGGAACGGGGAGCTGTTTTTT,CASATTRNGELFF
TRBV28,TRBJ2-7,NA,NA,TGTGCCAGCAGTTTACCGGGGTTGGGCGAGCAGTACTTC,CASSLPGLGEQYF
TRBV7-2,TRBJ2-3,NA,once,TGTGCCAGCAGTTCGAGAGCGGGCACAGATACGCAGTATTTT,CASSSRAGTDTQYF
TRBV27,TRBJ1-1,TRBD1,NA,TGTGCCAGCAGTACACAGGGGCGGACTGAAGCTTTCTTT,CASSTQGRTEAFF
TRBV7-9,TRBJ2-5,NA,NA,TGTGCCAGCAGCTTGGCTCAAGAGACCCAGTACTTC,CASSLAQETQYF
TRBV5-4,TRBJ2-7,TRBD1,NA,TGTGCCAGCAGCCAGGACAGGGCGGAAACTTACGAGCAGTACTTC,CASSQDRAETYEQYF
TRBV5-8,TRBJ2-1,NA,NA,TGTGCCAGCAGCTTGGGGGAGCCCTACAATGAGCAGTTCTTC,CASSLGEPYNEQFF
TRBV5-1,TRBJ1-2,TRBD1,once,TGCGCCAGCAGCTTGGAGGGACAGGGTTGGGGCTACACCTTC,CASSLEGQGWGYTF
TRBV7-3,TRBJ2-2,TRBD1,NA,TGTGCCAGCAGCCCCCGACAGGGGGCCGTCGCCGGGGAGCTGTTTTTT,CASSPRQGAVAGELFF
TRBV5-1,TRBJ2-1,TRBD2,NA,TGCGCCAGCAGCTTGATGGCGGGGGGGCGCAATGAGCAGTTCTTC,CASSLMAGGRNEQFF
TRBV11-2,TRBJ2-1,TRBD1,NA,TGTGCCAGCAGCTTTGGACAGGTGAGCTCCTACAATGAGCAGTTCTTC,CASSFGQVSSYNEQFF
TRBV7-2,TRBJ2-7,NA,once,TGTGCCAGCAGCGAACTAGGATTGGGTCCCGAGCAGTACTTC,CASSELGLGPEQYF
TRBV4-1,TRBJ2-7,TRBD2,NA,TGCGCCAGCAGCCGGGCGGGAGGGAACTACGAGCAGTACTTC,CASSRAGGNYEQYF
TRBV19,TRBJ2-1,TRBD1,NA,TGTGCCAGTAGTCTGTACGCGACAGGGGATTTCAATGAGCAGTTCTTC,CASSLYATGDFNEQFF
TRBV4-1,TRBJ1-1,NA,once,TGCGCCAGCAGCCAACCGCGCAGGGGTAACACTGAAGCTTTCTTT,CASSQPRRGNTEAFF
TRBV5-1,TRBJ1-4,NA,NA,TGCGCCAGCAGCTTGGCTAGTGAGGGAAGGAAACTGTTTTTT,CASSLASEGRKLFF
TRBV6-1,TRBJ1-5,NA,NA,TGTGCCAGCAGTGAAGGGGCAGGGTTAGGTCAGCCCCAGCATTTT,CASSEGAGLGQPQHF
TRBV27,TRBJ2-1,NA,NA,TGTGCCAGCAGTTTGAGAGGTACTTACAATGAGCAGTTCTTC,CASSLRGTYNEQFF
TRBV15,TRBJ1-1,NA,NA,TGTGCCACCAGCAACGAACAGGCAGTCACTGAAGCTTTCTTT,CATSNEQAVTEAFF
TRBV5-1,TRBJ2-4,NA,once,TGCGCCAGCAGGACCGGGAGTAAAAACATTCAGTACTTC,CASRTGSKNIQYF
TRBV7-9,TRBJ2-7,TRBD2,NA,TGTGCCAGCAGCGAGGGGCTAGCGGGAGGGCCGTTGGGCTACGAGCAGTACTTC,CASSEGLAGGPLGYEQYF
TRBV5-4,TRBJ2-7,NA,NA,TGTGCCAGCAGCACCAACACCTACGAGCAGTACTTC,CASSTNTYEQYF
TRBV5-6,TRBJ1-1,TRBD1,NA,TGTGCCAGCAGCCAGACAGGGGGCAGGACTGAAGCTTTCTTT,CASSQTGGRTEAFF
TRBV11-2,TRBJ2-7,NA,NA,TGTGCCAGCAGCCCCCTGAAGCGGATCTACGAGCAGTACTTC,CASSPLKRIYEQYF
TRBV5-4,TRBJ1-2,TRBD1,NA,TGTGCCAGCAGCTTGTTGGGACAGGGAGGTGGCTACACCTTC,CASSLLGQGGGYTF
TRBV11-3,TRBJ2-1,NA,once,TGTGCCAGCAGCCTTAGTAACAGGGCCTGGGATGAGCAGTTCTTC,CASSLSNRAWDEQFF
TRBV4-2,TRBJ2-5,NA,NA,TGTGCCAGCAGCCAATTTGGCGGGGTCAGAGAGACCCAGTACTTC,CASSQFGGVRETQYF
TRBV7-3,TRBJ1-1,NA,once,TGTGCCAGCAGCCATGGGGCTAACACTGAAGCTTTCTTT,CASSHGANTEAFF
TRBV19,TRBJ2-4,NA,NA,TGTGCCAGTAGTATGGGCCTAGCCAAAAACATTCAGTACTTC,CASSMGLAKNIQYF
TRBV5-4,TRBJ2-3,NA,NA,TGTGCCAGCAGCTTAGACACAGACAGCTCAGATACGCAGTATTTT,CASSLDTDSSDTQYF
TRBV2,TRBJ2-3,NA,NA,TGTGCCATCACCAGCCGGGGCACAGATACGCAGTATTTT,CAITSRGTDTQYF
TRBV4-2,TRBJ1-2,NA,once,TGTGCCAGCAGCCAACCTATACAGGGTCGCGGAGGCTACACCTTC,CASSQPIQGRGGYTF
TRBV5-8,TRBJ1-1,NA,NA,TGTGCCAGCAGCCCCTGGGGTAGACAGTACACTGAAGCTTTCTTT,CASSPWGRQYTEAFF
TRBV9,TRBJ1-1,NA,NA,TGTGCCAGCAGCGTAGAGAGGGCCACTGAAGCTTTCTTT,CASSVERATEAFF
TRBV27,TRBJ2-7,NA,NA,TGTGCCAGCAGTCCCTTCCGGAGCTCCTACGAGCAGTACTTC,CASSPFRSSYEQYF
TRBV14,TRBJ1-2,NA,NA,TGTGCCAGCAGCCAAGAGAGGCGAGGGCCTATGAGCGGCTACACCTTC,CASSQERRGPMSGYTF
TRBV27,TRBJ1-1,NA,NA,TGTGCCAGCAGTTCGAGGGGGATGAACACTGAAGCTTTCTTT,CASSSRGMNTEAFF
TRBV7-9,TRBJ2-7,NA,NA,TGTGCCAGCAGCTCAGGGCTAGTAATCTACGAGCAGTACTTC,CASSSGLVIYEQYF
TRBV15,TRBJ2-7,NA,NA,TGTGCCACCAGCAGAGATTTTCTCGAGCAGTACTTC,CATSRDFLEQYF
TRBV6-6,TRBJ2-1,NA,NA,TGTGCCAGCAGCCTCGCGACAGGTGAGCAGTTCTTC,CASSLATGEQFF
TRBV4-1,TRBJ1-2,NA,NA,TGCGCCAGCAGCCAAGTATTTACGGTCACTAACTATGGCTACACCTTC,CASSQVFTVTNYGYTF
TRBV19,TRBJ1-3,NA,NA,TGTGCCAGTAAGAAGCGCGGAAACACCATATATTTT,CASKKRGNTIYF
TRBV30,TRBJ2-1,TRBD2,NA,TGTGCCTGGACGAACATTAGCGGGAGGGAGTTCTTC,CAWTNISGREFF
TRBV6-5,TRBJ1-2,NA,NA,TGTGCCAGCAGTTACTCTCAGGCTTCCTATGGCTACACCTTC,CASSYSQASYGYTF
TRBV18,TRBJ2-1,NA,NA,TGTGCCAGCTCAATCCGGGGAGACAATGAGCAGTTCTTC,CASSIRGDNEQFF